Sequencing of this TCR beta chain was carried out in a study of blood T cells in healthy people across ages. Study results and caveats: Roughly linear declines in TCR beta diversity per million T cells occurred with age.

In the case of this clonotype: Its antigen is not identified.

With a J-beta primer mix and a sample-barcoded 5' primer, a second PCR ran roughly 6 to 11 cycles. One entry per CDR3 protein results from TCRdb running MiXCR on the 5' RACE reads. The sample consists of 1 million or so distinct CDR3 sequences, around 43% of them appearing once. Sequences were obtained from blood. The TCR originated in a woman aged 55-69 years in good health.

CDR3 in amino acids: CASSRTGLRETQYF. CDR3 bases: TGTGCCAGCAGCAGGACCGGACTGAGGGAGACCCAGTACTTC. The chain carries TRBV7-8 and TRBJ2-5, with a tentative D call TRBD2 (5 bases). V lost 5 bases to trimming and J lost 5 bases, with 15 bases between them. This CDR3 spans 14 amino acids. CDR1 SGHVS and CDR2 FQNEAQ come from the germline V gene.